A single sample is the source of the 12 T cell receptor beta chains below, sequenced in a study of T cell responses to AZD1222 COVID-19 vaccine. The table came from immunoSEQ multiplex PCR; TCRdb's copy has only in-frame clones and leaves some out. The sample shows about 60,000 clones, approximately 85% of them seen only once. The specimen comprised peripheral blood, sampled on day 0 of MenACWY control vaccination. Receptors originate from an adult in good health.

This chain uses TRBV18 with TRBJ2-7; 9 nucleotides match TRBD1. Germline V CDR1 and CDR2: KGHSH, LQKENI. V dropped 3 bases and J dropped 3; count of bases not matched to a gene: 3. The CDR3 is made up of 14 amino acids. This CDR3 reads CASSPSGQGYEQYF. The CDR3, as DNA: TGTGCCAGCTCACCTTCGGGACAGGGCTACGAGCAGTACTTC.

DNA of the CDR3: TGTGCCAGCAGTTTCCAAGACAGGGGAAGAACTGAAGCTTTCTTT. Translation gives CASSFQDRGRTEAFF. The chain uses TRBV28 and TRBJ1-1, with 8 bases identical to TRBD1. The CDR3 spans 15 residues. Germline CDR1 is MDHEN and CDR2 is SYDVKM. The J segment lost 5 bases and the V segment lost 3 bases, leaving 8 bases of the junction unmatched.

The gene calls are TRBV12-3 or TRBV12-4 and TRBJ2-7; TRBD2 might be the D (5 bases). Trimming removed 6 bases from V and 2 bases from J, with 11 bases in between. CDR3 length: 13 residues. The CDR3 sequence: CASSALVAYEQYF. The CDR3 region has the DNA TGTGCCAGCAGCGCACTAGTTGCCTACGAGCAGTACTTC.

The J gene is TRBJ1-5, the V gene TRBV19; no clear D gene. Germline V gene data show CDR1 as LNHDA and CDR2 as SQIVND (reference sequence). Trimming cost V 3 bases and J 0 bases, with 12 bases left between them. The CDR3 runs to 16 residues. As DNA, the CDR3 is TGTGCCAGTAGTATCGGTGCAGGAAATAGCAATCAGCCCCAGCATTTT. Translated: CASSIGAGNSNQPQHF.

The V gene is TRBV24-1, the J gene TRBJ1-2; D perhaps matches TRBD1 (6 bases). The CDR3 covers 12 residues. The germline V gene encodes CDR1 KGHDR and CDR2 SFDVKD. The germline V and J ends were trimmed by 3 bases and 8 bases, with 9 bases remaining between them. As DNA, the CDR3 is TGTGCCACCAGTGATCCGGGGGCCGGCTACACCTTC. This gives the protein CATSDPGAGYTF.

This chain links TRBV6-6 with TRBJ1-5, with D hard to call. V was clipped by 0 bases and J by 1 base, with 7 bases between them. The CDR3 runs 15 residues. The germline V gene has CDR1 MNHNY and CDR2 SVGAGI (reference sequence). CDR3 loop: CASSYSPQSNQPQHF. The CDR3 DNA sequence: TGTGCCAGCAGTTACTCCCCACAAAGCAATCAGCCCCAGCATTTT.

The chain has TRBV19 and TRBJ1-5, with 9 nucleotides matching TRBD1. The trim removed 8 bases at V and 1 base at J, leaving 18 bases unmatched. This CDR3 region has 19 residues. Germline CDR1 and CDR2: LNHDA and SQIVND (reference sequence). The CDR3 here is CASSNSGTGTVGSNQPQHF. CDR3 DNA sequence: TGTGCCAGTTCAAATTCCGGGACAGGGACCGTGGGCAGCAATCAGCCCCAGCATTTT.

The CDR3 DNA reads TGTGCCAGCAGCTTATTGACTAGCGTCAAAAATGAGCAGTTCTTC. It is translated as CASSLLTSVKNEQFF. V gene TRBV7-9 combines with J gene TRBJ2-1; 8 positions match TRBD2. This CDR3 has 15 residues. V gave up 2 bases and J gave up 7 bases; unmatched junction bases: 7. The germline gives CDR1 SEHNR, CDR2 FQNEAQ (reference sequence).

This clone was detected only once. The chain recombines TRBV5-1 with TRBJ1-5, with D perhaps TRBD1 (6 bases). V lost 0 bases to trimming and J lost 4 bases, with 8 bases between them. Germline lookup yields CDR1 SGHRS and CDR2 YFSETQ. This CDR3 has 14 residues. The CDR3 bases are TGCGCCAGCAGCTTGGATGGGACAAATCAGCCCCAGCATTTT. Residues: CASSLDGTNQPQHF.

The chain has TRBV28 and TRBJ1-5; D unclear. CDR3 length: 13 amino acids. The germline gives CDR1 MDHEN, CDR2 SYDVKM. The V end lost 3 bases, the J end lost 1 base, and 4 bases lay between the germline ends. The CDR3 here is CASSFQSNQPQHF. The CDR3 bases are TGTGCCAGCAGTTTTCAAAGCAATCAGCCCCAGCATTTT.

The V and J genes are TRBV5-5 and TRBJ1-1; a weak D match, TRBD1 (5 bases). Trimming cost V 4 bases and J 4 bases, with 11 bases left between them. There are 13 residues in the CDR3. The V gene's germline CDR1 is SGHKS and CDR2 YYEKEE (reference sequence). For the CDR3, the DNA is TGTGCCAGCAGCCCGGCGGGGGGCACTGAAGCTTTCTTT. Its translation: CASSPAGGTEAFF.

This clone was detected once. The J gene is TRBJ2-1, the V gene TRBV24-1; 16 nucleotides line up with TRBD2. J lost 4 bases, V lost 7 bases, and 9 bases had no gene match. The CDR3 spans 18 residues. Germline values: CDR1 KGHDR, CDR2 SFDVKD. Here the CDR3 DNA reads TGTGCCACCAGATCCGGGACTAGCGGGAGGGCCGGGTACAATGAGCAGTTCTTC. This sequence encodes CATRSGTSGRAGYNEQFF.